Below, 5 T cell receptor beta chains from the same sample are listed, as sequenced in a study of T cell repertoires in cytomegalovirus infection. One entry per CDR3 protein, called by TCRdb with MiXCR from the reads. The data show approximately 190,000 distinct CDR3 sequences, roughly 27% seen once. The sequencing sample was made of PBMCs. Receptors originate from a human donor in good health (CMV status not recorded). Some clones in this sample may be carry-over from other donors' samples.

This clonotype has just a few counts. The V and J genes are TRBV10-3 and TRBJ2-1; perhaps TRBD2 as D (5 bases). Per the germline V gene, CDR1 is ENHRY and CDR2 is SYGVKD. The CDR3 spans 16 residues. Trimming took off 0 bases at V and 1 base at J, with 10 bases between the two ends. Here the CDR3 reads CAISESGAGSYNEQFF. CDR3 DNA: TGTGCCATCAGTGAGTCGGGCGCGGGTTCCTACAATGAGCAGTTCTTC.

The chain is built from TRBV29-1 and TRBJ1-2, with no clear D. The CDR3 is 14 amino acids. V was pared by 3 bases and J by 2 bases, with 13 bases between. Germline CDR1 is SQVTM and CDR2 is ANQGSEA. The CDR3 nucleotides are TGCAGCGTTGACGACCCCGTATGGAACTATGGCTACACCTTC. This gives the protein CSVDDPVWNYGYTF.

This clonotype came up a few times. The gene calls are TRBV7-2 and TRBJ1-2; 7 nucleotides line up with TRBD1. The CDR3 is 13 residues long. V shed 5 bases and J 8 bases; nucleotides not matched to a gene: 8. Germline V lookup: CDR1 SGHTA, CDR2 FQGNSA. For the CDR3, the DNA is TGTGCCAGCAGCCAGGGGGTTAGTGGGGGCTACACCTTC. It codes for CASSQGVSGGYTF.

The genes are TRBV6-6 and TRBJ1-4; 7 bases are a match to TRBD1. The trim removed 8 bases at V and 3 bases at J, leaving 6 bases unmatched. Looked up from germline, CDR1 is MNHNY and CDR2 is SVGAGI (reference sequence). The CDR3 is 14 residues long. As DNA, the CDR3 is TGTGCCAGCTGTTGGACAGGCGCTAATGAAAAACTGTTTTTT. Protein product: CASCWTGANEKLFF.

In this sample, this clonotype turned up a few times. The chain is built from TRBV2 and TRBJ2-7; weak D call: TRBD1 (5 bases). V lost 7 bases and J lost 3, with 19 bases in between. This CDR3 is 15 amino acids long. Looked up from germline, CDR1 is SNHLY and CDR2 is FYNNEI. The CDR3 spells CASITSPGHFYEQYF. CDR3 coding DNA: TGTGCCAGCATCACATCGCCAGGGCACTTCTACGAGCAGTACTTC.